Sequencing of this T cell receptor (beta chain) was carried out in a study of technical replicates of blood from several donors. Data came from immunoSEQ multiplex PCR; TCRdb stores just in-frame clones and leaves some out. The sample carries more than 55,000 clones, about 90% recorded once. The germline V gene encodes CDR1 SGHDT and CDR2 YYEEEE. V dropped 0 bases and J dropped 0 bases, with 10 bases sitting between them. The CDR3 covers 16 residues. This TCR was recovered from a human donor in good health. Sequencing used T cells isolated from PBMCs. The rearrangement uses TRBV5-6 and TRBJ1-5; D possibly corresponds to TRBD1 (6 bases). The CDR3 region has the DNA TGTGCCAGCAGCTTGGTTCGGACAGATAGCAATCAGCCCCAGCATTTT. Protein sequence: CASSLVRTDSNQPQHF.